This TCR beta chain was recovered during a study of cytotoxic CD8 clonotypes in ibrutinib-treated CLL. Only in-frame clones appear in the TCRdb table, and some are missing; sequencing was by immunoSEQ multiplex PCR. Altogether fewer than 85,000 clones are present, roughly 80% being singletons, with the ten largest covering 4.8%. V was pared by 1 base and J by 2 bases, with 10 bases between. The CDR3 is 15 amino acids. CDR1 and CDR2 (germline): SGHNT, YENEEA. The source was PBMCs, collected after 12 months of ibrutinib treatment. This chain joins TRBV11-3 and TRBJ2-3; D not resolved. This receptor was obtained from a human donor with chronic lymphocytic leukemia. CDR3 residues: CASSLGNSNTDTQYF. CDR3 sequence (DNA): TGTGCCAGCAGCTTAGGAAATAGCAACACAGATACGCAGTATTTT.